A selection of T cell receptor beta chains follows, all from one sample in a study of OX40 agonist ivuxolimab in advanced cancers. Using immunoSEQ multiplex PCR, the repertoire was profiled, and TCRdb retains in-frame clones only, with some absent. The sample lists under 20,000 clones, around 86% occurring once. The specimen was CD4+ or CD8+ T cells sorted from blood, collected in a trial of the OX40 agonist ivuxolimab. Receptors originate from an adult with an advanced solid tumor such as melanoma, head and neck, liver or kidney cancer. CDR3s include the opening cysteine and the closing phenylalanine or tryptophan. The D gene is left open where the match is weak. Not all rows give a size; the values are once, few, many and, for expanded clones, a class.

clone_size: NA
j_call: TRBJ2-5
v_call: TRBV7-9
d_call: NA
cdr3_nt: TGTGCCAGCAGCTTAAACAGGGTTATGGAGACCCAGTACTTC
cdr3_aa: CASSLNRVMETQYF

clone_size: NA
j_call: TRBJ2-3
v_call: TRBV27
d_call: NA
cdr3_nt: TGTGCCAGCAGTTCCTCCTACACAGATACGCAGTATTTT
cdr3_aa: CASSSSYTDTQYF

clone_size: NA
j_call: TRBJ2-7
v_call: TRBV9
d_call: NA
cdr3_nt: TGTGCCAGCAGTGTCATTGAGGGTCGGGGAAGCTACGAGCAGTACTTC
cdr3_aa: CASSVIEGRGSYEQYF

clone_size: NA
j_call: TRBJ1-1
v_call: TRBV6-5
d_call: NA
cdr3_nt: TGTGCCGGGCAGGGACGGGAGAACACTGAAGCTTTCTTT
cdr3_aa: CAGQGRENTEAFF

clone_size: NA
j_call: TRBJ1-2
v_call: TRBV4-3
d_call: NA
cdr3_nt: TGCGCCAGCAGCCAAGATGGGGAAGGCTATGGCTACACCTTC
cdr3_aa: CASSQDGEGYGYTF

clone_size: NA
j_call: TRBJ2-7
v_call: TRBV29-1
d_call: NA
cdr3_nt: TGCAGCGTGGTAGACAGAACGACCTACGAGCAGTACTTC
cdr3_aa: CSVVDRTTYEQYF

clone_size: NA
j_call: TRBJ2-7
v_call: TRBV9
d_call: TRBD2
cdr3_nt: TGTGCCAGCAGCGGGGGACTAGCGGATTCCTACGAGCAGTACTTC
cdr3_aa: CASSGGLADSYEQYF

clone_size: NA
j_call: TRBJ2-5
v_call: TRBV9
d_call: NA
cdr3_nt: TGTGCCAGCAGCAGAACTAGTTTCGACTTGGAGACCCAGTACTTC
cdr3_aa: CASSRTSFDLETQYF

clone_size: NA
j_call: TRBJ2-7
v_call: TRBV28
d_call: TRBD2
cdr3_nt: TGTGCCAGCAGCTCGTTGGAGCGGGAGGTGGCCGAGCAGTACTTC
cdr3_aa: CASSSLEREVAEQYF

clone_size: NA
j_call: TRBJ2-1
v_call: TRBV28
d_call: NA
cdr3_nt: TGTGCCAGCAGTTTCCGTAGCAGAGCTAGGAATCGCTCCTACAATGAGCAGTTCTTC
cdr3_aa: CASSFRSRARNRSYNEQFF

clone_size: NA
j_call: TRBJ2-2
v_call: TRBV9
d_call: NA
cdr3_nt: TGTGCCAGCAGCGTAGCGGGAGAGTACACCGGGGAGCTGTTTTTT
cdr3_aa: CASSVAGEYTGELFF

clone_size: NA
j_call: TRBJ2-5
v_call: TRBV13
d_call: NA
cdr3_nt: TGTGCCAGCAGCCCTTTAGTAAGGGGCCGACAAGAGACCCAGTACTTC
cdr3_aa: CASSPLVRGRQETQYF

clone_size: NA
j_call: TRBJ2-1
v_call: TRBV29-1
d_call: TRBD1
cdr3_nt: TGCAGCGCCGGGACAGGTTTTAATGAGCAGTTCTTC
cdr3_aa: CSAGTGFNEQFF

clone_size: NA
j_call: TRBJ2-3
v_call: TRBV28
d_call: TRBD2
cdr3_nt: TGTGCCAGCAGTTTGAGCGGGGGAGATACGCAGTATTTT
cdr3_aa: CASSLSGGDTQYF

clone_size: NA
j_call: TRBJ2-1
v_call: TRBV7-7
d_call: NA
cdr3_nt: TGTGCCAGCAGCCGTTGGACGGGCAATGAGCAGTTCTTC
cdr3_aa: CASSRWTGNEQFF

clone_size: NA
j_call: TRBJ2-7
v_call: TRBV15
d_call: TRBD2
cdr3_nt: TGTGCCACCAGCAGATCGGGAGGGAGCGACGAGCAGTACTTC
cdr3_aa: CATSRSGGSDEQYF

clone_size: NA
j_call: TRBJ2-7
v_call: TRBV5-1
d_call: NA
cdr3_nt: TGCGCCAGCAGCTTGGCAACACCGGCGGGCACCTACGAGCAGTACTTC
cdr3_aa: CASSLATPAGTYEQYF

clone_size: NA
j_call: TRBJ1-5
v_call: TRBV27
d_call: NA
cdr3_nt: TGTGCCAGCAGTTTTGGTCAGCATCAGCCCCAGCATTTT
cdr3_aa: CASSFGQHQPQHF

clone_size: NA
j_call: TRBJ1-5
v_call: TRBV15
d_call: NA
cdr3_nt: TGTGCCACCAGCGGGGGGGTAGTTAAGAATCAGCCCCAGCATTTT
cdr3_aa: CATSGGVVKNQPQHF

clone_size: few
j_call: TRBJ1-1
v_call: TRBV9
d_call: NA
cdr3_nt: TGTGCCAGCAGCGTTGCTGATGGGAACACTGAAGCTTTCTTT
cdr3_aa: CASSVADGNTEAFF

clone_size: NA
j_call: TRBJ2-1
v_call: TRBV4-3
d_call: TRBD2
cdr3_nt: TGCGCCAGCAGCCAAGAAGCGGGACTCTACAATGAGCAGTTCTTC
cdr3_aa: CASSQEAGLYNEQFF

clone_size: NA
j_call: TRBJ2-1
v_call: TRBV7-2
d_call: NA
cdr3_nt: TGTGCCAGCAGCCCAGTGGGTGAGCAGTTCTTC
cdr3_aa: CASSPVGEQFF

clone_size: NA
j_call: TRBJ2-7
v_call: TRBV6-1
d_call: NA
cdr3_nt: TGTGCCAGTACAACGGGACTTGCCTACGAGCAGTACTTC
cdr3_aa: CASTTGLAYEQYF

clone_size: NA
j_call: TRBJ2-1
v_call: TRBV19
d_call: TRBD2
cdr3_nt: TGTGCCAGTAGTATTTTGACTAGCGGTTACAATGAGCAGTTCTTC
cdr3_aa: CASSILTSGYNEQFF

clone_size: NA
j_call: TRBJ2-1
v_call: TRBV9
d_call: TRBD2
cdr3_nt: TGTGCCAGCAGCACCCCTCTCAAGCGGGAGGGCCAGAATGAGCAGTTCTTC
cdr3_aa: CASSTPLKREGQNEQFF

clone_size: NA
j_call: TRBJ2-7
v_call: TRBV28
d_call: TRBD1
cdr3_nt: TGTGCCAGCAGTTTACCCCTGGACAGGCGAGGCGACGAGCAGTACTTC
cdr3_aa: CASSLPLDRRGDEQYF

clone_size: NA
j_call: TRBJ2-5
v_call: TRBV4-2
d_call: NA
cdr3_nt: TGTGCCAGCAGCCAAAACCGACGGGTAGAGACCCAGTACTTC
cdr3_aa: CASSQNRRVETQYF

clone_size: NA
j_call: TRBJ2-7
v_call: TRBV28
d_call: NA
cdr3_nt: TGTGCCAGCAGAGAGGATCGGACCTACGAGCAGTACTTC
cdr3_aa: CASREDRTYEQYF

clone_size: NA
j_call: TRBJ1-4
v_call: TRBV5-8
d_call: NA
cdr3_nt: TGTGCCAGTATTCAGTACGCCGGGGAAAAACTGTTTTTT
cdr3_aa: CASIQYAGEKLFF

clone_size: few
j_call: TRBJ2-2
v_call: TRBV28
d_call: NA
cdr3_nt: TGTGCCAGCAGTTTATGGACAACGAACACCGGGGAGCTGTTTTTT
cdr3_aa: CASSLWTTNTGELFF

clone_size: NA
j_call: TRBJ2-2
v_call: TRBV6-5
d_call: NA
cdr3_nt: TGTGCCAGCAGTTATCAAAACACCGGGGAGCTGTTTTTT
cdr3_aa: CASSYQNTGELFF

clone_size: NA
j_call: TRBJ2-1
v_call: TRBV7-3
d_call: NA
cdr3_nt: TGTGCCAGCAGCTTACTAGACAATGAGCAGTTCTTC
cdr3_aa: CASSLLDNEQFF

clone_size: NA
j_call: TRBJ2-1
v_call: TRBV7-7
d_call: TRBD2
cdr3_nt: TGTGCTAGCAGCGTAGGACTAGAGGTCTATGAGCAGTTCTTC
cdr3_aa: CASSVGLEVYEQFF

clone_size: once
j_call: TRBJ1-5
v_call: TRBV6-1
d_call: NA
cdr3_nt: TGTGCCAGCAGTGAAATCGCGAGCGCTAATCAGCCCCAGCATTTT
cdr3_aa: CASSEIASANQPQHF

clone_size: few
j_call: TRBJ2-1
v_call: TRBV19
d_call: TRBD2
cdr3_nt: TGTGCCAGTACCCCGACTAGCGGAGAGTACAATGAGCAGTTCTTC
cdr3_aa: CASTPTSGEYNEQFF

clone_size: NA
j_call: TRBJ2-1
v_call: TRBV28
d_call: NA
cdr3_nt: TGTGCCAGCAGTACTCACAGGTTTTCCTACAATGAGCAGTTCTTC
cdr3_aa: CASSTHRFSYNEQFF

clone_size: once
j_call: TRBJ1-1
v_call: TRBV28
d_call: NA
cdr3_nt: TGTGCCAGCAGTTTGGGGCAGGGGTTTAGGACTGAAGCTTTCTTT
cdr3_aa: CASSLGQGFRTEAFF

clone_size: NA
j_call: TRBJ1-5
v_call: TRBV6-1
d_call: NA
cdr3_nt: TGTGCCAGCAGTGACCATAGCAATCAGCCCCAGCATTTT
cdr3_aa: CASSDHSNQPQHF